This T cell receptor (beta chain) is from a study of blood T cell repertoires in COVID-19. Across the whole study: COVID-19 samples from acute and convalescent phases originated in the United States, Italy and Spain. Sources were T cells, B-cell-depleted T cells, or PBMCs; the material itself was cDNA or gDNA.

This CDR3 has 16 amino acids. Trimming removed 2 bases from V and 3 bases from J; junction bases left unmatched: 9. The germline CDR1 and CDR2 sequences are SGDLS and YYNGEE. Original processing notes: For nucleated cells, counts were estimated from reference gene primer amplification. Some clones are missing from TCRdb's copy, which holds only in-frame ones; the method was immunoSEQ multiplex PCR. V, J and clone size are those of that table, while D and trimming were read from the DNA. The top ten clones hold about 5% of a sample with some 160,000 clones, about nine tenths of them seen once. The chain employs TRBV9 and TRBJ1-1; 8 bases map to TRBD1. Sequenced sample: peripheral blood. The receptor comes from a man aged 18 to 30 with COVID-19, enrolled during active disease. In DNA form, the CDR3 reads TGTGCCAGCAGCGTCGAGGGACAGACAGGGGACACTGAAGCTTTCTTT. Translation: CASSVEGQTGDTEAFF.